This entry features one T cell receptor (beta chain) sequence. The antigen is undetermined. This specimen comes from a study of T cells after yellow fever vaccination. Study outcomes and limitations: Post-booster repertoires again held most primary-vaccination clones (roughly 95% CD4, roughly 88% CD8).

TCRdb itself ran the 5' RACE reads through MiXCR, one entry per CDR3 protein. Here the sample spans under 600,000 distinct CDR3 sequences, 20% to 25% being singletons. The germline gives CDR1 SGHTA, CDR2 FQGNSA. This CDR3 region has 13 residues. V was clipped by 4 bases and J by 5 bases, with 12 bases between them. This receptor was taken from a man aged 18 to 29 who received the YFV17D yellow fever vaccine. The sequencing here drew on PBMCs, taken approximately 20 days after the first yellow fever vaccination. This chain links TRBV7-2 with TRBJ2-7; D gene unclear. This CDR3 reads CASSSPPEDEQYF. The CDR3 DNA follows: TGTGCCAGCAGCTCGCCCCCTGAGGACGAGCAGTACTTC.